One and the same sample provided the 18 T cell receptor beta chains below, sequenced in a study of CD4 T cells in relation to SARS-CoV-2 and coronaviruses. The repertoire was sequenced with immunoSEQ multiplex PCR; TCRdb's copy has only in-frame clones and lacks some. This table has fewer than 25,000 clones, less than 85% appearing once. No antigens are known for them. Unexposed donor CD4+ T cells date from about 2011-2018, before the COVID-19 pandemic. After roughly ten days of culture, CD4+ T cells were isolated. Sequenced input: CD4+ T cells from PBMCs, cultured in vitro. All receptors derive from a human donor in good health.

The chain carries TRBV5-1 and TRBJ2-5, with a possible D match to TRBD1 (5 bases). The CDR3 runs to 14 residues. Trimming stripped 3 bases from V and 4 bases from J, with 13 bases between. CDR1 SGHRS and CDR2 YFSETQ come from the germline V gene. CDR3 DNA: TGCGCCAGCAGCTCCCAGGGAAGTGGAGAGACCCAGTACTTC. The encoded protein is CASSSQGSGETQYF.

This clone came up a few times. This sequence joins TRBV2 and TRBJ1-2; the match to TRBD1 covers 8 bases. Per germline, CDR1 SNHLY and CDR2 FYNNEI. This CDR3 region has 14 residues. Trimming cost V 7 bases and J 2 bases; bases outside gene matches: 6. The CDR3 sequence: CASTGQGANYGYTF. The DNA for the CDR3 is TGTGCCAGCACTGGGCAGGGGGCGAACTATGGCTACACCTTC.

This sequence joins TRBV19 and TRBJ2-2; TRBD2 is a possible D gene (6 bases). This CDR3 spans 15 amino acids. V lost 8 bases to trimming and J lost 3 bases, with 16 bases between them. CDR1 and CDR2 (germline): LNHDA, SQIVND (reference sequence). The CDR3 nucleotides read TGTGCCAGTCGCCCTGGGGACTGGCACACCGGGGAGCTGTTTTTT. The encoded protein is CASRPGDWHTGELFF. Full variable domain (rest looked up from reference TRBV19 and TRBJ2-2): DGGITQSPKYLFRKEGQNVTLSCEQNLNHDAMYWYRQDPGQGLRLIYYSQIVNDFQKGDIAEGYSVSREKKESFPLTVTSAQKNPTAFYLCASRPGDWHTGELFFGEGSRLTVL.

V is TRBV5-1 and J is TRBJ2-7; 7 nucleotides line up with TRBD1. Per germline, CDR1 SGHRS and CDR2 YFSETQ. The CDR3 extends over 15 amino acids. V was pared by 2 bases and J by 4 bases, with 9 bases of the junction left unmatched. The CDR3 DNA follows: TGCGCCAGCAGCTTATGGACAGGTCTGGGGTACGAGCAGTACTTC. Translated: CASSLWTGLGYEQYF.

V usage is TRBV20-1 and J usage is TRBJ1-5, with a weak D call TRBD1 (6 bases). Germline CDR1 DFQATT, CDR2 SNEGSKA (reference sequence). The CDR3 runs to 12 residues. V lost 3 bases, J lost 5 bases, and 8 bases lay in between. DNA of the CDR3: TGCAGTGCTAGTTCAGGGGATCAGCCCCAGCATTTT. Translated: CSASSGDQPQHF.

The V gene is TRBV6-1, the J gene TRBJ1-6; D remains unclear. V gave up 3 bases and J gave up 5 bases, with 8 bases separating them. Looked up from germline, CDR1 is MNHNS and CDR2 is SASEGT. This CDR3 is 14 amino acids long. The CDR3 DNA is TGTGCCAGCAGTGAGGGGAGTAATAATTCACCCCTCCACTTT. Residues: CASSEGSNNSPLHF.

V is TRBV19 and J is TRBJ2-2, with 10 positions matching TRBD2. Per germline, CDR1 LNHDA and CDR2 SQIVND (reference sequence). J lost 2 bases, V lost 3 bases, and 6 bases had no gene match. The CDR3 runs to 17 residues. The CDR3, as DNA: TGTGCCAGTAGTATCGGACTAGCGGAACTCAACACCGGGGAGCTGTTTTTT. This sequence encodes CASSIGLAELNTGELFF.

J is TRBJ1-2 and V is TRBV9; unclear D gene. Per the germline V gene, CDR1 is SGDLS and CDR2 is YYNGEE. The CDR3 extends over 13 amino acids. Trimming removed 0 bases from V and 5 bases from J, with 8 bases in between. CDR3 sequence: CASSVEFGYGYTF. The CDR3 DNA sequence: TGTGCCAGCAGCGTAGAATTCGGATATGGCTACACCTTC.

The V call is TRBV7-2, the J call TRBJ2-5; 11 positions agree with TRBD2. The CDR3 length is 16 residues. V gave up 3 bases and J gave up 2 bases; unmatched junction bases: 5. CDR1 and CDR2 (germline): SGHTA, FQGNSA. CDR3 nucleotide sequence: TGTGCCAGCAGCTTGCCTTGGACTAGCGGGCAAGAGACCCAGTACTTC. It encodes CASSLPWTSGQETQYF.

This chain uses TRBV30 with TRBJ1-2, with D tentatively TRBD1 (5 bases). The V gene's germline CDR1 is GTSNPN and CDR2 SVGIG (reference sequence). Trimming removed 1 base from V and 7 bases from J, with 13 bases in between. The CDR3 length is 13 residues. The CDR3 here is CAWSAGNFGGYTF. CDR3 bases: TGTGCCTGGAGTGCAGGGAATTTTGGTGGCTACACCTTC.

This clone appeared once. The chain combines TRBV18 with TRBJ2-5; 7 nucleotides line up with TRBD2. Per the germline V gene, CDR1 is KGHSH and CDR2 is LQKENI. This CDR3 contains 16 residues. V was clipped by 3 bases and J by 4 bases; unmatched bases: 11. CDR3 protein: CASSPPSGGDGETQYF. The CDR3 region has the DNA TGTGCCAGCTCACCTCCTAGCGGAGGGGATGGAGAGACCCAGTACTTC.

The genes are TRBV3-1 (or the pseudogene TRBV3-2) and TRBJ1-1, with D unclear. Germline loops: CDR1 LGHDT, CDR2 YNNKEL (reference sequence). The ends were cut back, 0 bases at V and 7 bases at J, with 9 bases in the middle. This CDR3 contains 13 residues. The CDR3 DNA reads TGTGCCAGCAGCCAAGATCTCGGCAGTGAAGCTTTCTTT. Its translation: CASSQDLGSEAFF.

The rearrangement links TRBV24-1 to TRBJ2-2, with a possible D match to TRBD2 (6 bases). Per the germline V gene, CDR1 is KGHDR and CDR2 is SFDVKD. V lost 5 bases, J lost 4 bases, and 16 bases lay in between. The CDR3 has 16 amino acids. CDR3 region: CATSAPWGGTTGELFF. The CDR3 nucleotides are TGTGCCACCAGTGCCCCCTGGGGCGGGACCACCGGGGAGCTGTTTTTT.

The gene calls are TRBV3-1 (or the pseudogene TRBV3-2) and TRBJ1-6; no firm D call. V was trimmed by 4 bases and J by 0 bases, leaving 7 bases between them. CDR3 length: 15 amino acids. Germline loops: CDR1 LGHDT, CDR2 YNNKEL (reference sequence). CDR3 DNA: TGTGCCAGCAGCCCCGAGAGCTCCTATAATTCACCCCTCCACTTT. This sequence encodes CASSPESSYNSPLHF.

This chain links TRBV5-1 with TRBJ2-1; 11 nucleotides align to TRBD2. CDR1 is SGHRS, CDR2 YFSETQ, per germline. With V trimmed by 1 base and J by 7 bases, 4 bases remained unmatched. This CDR3 is 15 amino acids long. CDR3 protein: CASSLISGRDNEQFF. DNA of the CDR3: TGCGCCAGCAGCTTGATTAGCGGGAGGGATAATGAGCAGTTCTTC.

The chain recombines TRBV7-8 with TRBJ1-1; TRBD1 matches 11 bases. This CDR3 comprises 15 residues. V shed 5 bases, J shed 5 bases, and the junction held 7 bases outside the gene matches. Germline V CDR1 and CDR2: SGHVS, FQNEAQ. CDR3 sequence reads: CASSAWTGGSTEAFF. The CDR3 DNA follows: TGTGCCAGCAGCGCGTGGACAGGGGGCAGTACTGAAGCTTTCTTT.

By proportion, this clone is medium-sized. The V gene is TRBV5-1, the J gene TRBJ1-1; 7 bases align to TRBD1. The J segment lost 0 bases and the V segment lost 3 bases, leaving 11 bases of the junction unmatched. This CDR3 region has 17 residues. Germline V gene lookup returns CDR1 SGHRS and CDR2 YFSETQ. The CDR3 DNA sequence: TGCGCCAGCAGCTCTACACAGGGGAAGGGCTTGAACACTGAAGCTTTCTTT. Protein sequence: CASSSTQGKGLNTEAFF.

V and J are TRBV3-1 (or the pseudogene TRBV3-2) and TRBJ1-2; maybe TRBD1 (5 bases). Germline CDR1 is LGHDT and CDR2 is YNNKEL (reference sequence). The germline V and J ends were trimmed by 1 base and 5 bases, with 14 bases remaining between them. The CDR3 sequence is 15 residues long. CDR3 loop: CASSQGRGEFYGYTF. DNA of the CDR3: TGTGCCAGCAGCCAAGGTCGGGGGGAGTTTTATGGCTACACCTTC.